The rows below give T cell receptor beta chains drawn from one sample of a study of OX40 agonist ivuxolimab in advanced cancers. Measured with immunoSEQ multiplex PCR; TCRdb has only the in-frame clones, and not every one. In the table there are 65,000 to 70,000 clones, roughly 89% of which are singletons. The starting material was CD4+ or CD8+ T cells sorted from blood, obtained in a trial of the OX40 agonist ivuxolimab. These receptors all stem from an adult with an advanced solid tumor such as melanoma, head and neck, liver or kidney cancer. Each CDR3 is given with its conserved first and last residue. The D gene is left open where the match is weak. Not all rows give a size; the values are once, few, many and, for expanded clones, a class.

size | D | J | V | DNA | CDR3
. | TRBD2 | TRBJ2-7 | TRBV28 | TGTGCCAGCAGTTTATGGGGACTAGCAAGGGGGGTGGCCTACGAGCAGTACTTC | CASSLWGLARGVAYEQYF
. | TRBD1 | TRBJ1-2 | TRBV5-4 | TGTGCCAGCAGCTTGGAAGGGGGCAGGGGGGAGCGTGGCTACACCTTC | CASSLEGGRGERGYTF
. | TRBD2 | TRBJ2-2 | TRBV28 | TGTGCCAGCACCCCTTCTCCCCAAGCGGGGACCACCGGGGAGCTGTTTTTT | CASTPSPQAGTTGELFF
. | TRBD1 | TRBJ1-5 | TRBV13 | TGTGCCAGCAGCTTCGGCAGGGGGCTCAATCAGCCCCAGCATTTT | CASSFGRGLNQPQHF
. | . | TRBJ2-1 | TRBV18 | TGTGCCAGCTCAGCAACGGGACTCAACAGTGAGCAGTTCTTC | CASSATGLNSEQFF
. | . | TRBJ1-5 | TRBV19 | TGTGCCAGTAGTATTATCGGTGGGCCGTATAGCAATCAGCCCCAGCATTTT | CASSIIGGPYSNQPQHF
. | TRBD1 | TRBJ2-2 | TRBV5-1 | TGCGCCAGCAGTCCCTCTGGGACAGGGTACACCGGGGAGCTGTTTTTT | CASSPSGTGYTGELFF
. | TRBD2 | TRBJ2-4 | TRBV11-2 | TGTGCCAGCAGCTTAGCCCGGGGGGGATTGGGCAAAAACATTCAGTACTTC | CASSLARGGLGKNIQYF
. | . | TRBJ2-7 | TRBV7-3 | TGTGCCAGCAGCTTAGGCGGAACCTACGAGCAGTACTTC | CASSLGGTYEQYF
few | TRBD2 | TRBJ2-7 | TRBV5-4 | TGTGCCAGCAGCTCCTTCACTAGCGGTCTCTCCTACGAGCAGTACTTC | CASSSFTSGLSYEQYF
. | . | TRBJ2-5 | TRBV28 | TGTGCCAGCAGTTTGTTGTCAGGGGTACAAGAGACCCAGTACTTC | CASSLLSGVQETQYF
once | TRBD1 | TRBJ1-5 | TRBV6-1 | TGTGCCAGCAGTGAAGCGTTTGGGACAGGGGTTACTCAGCCCCAGCATTTT | CASSEAFGTGVTQPQHF
. | TRBD2 | TRBJ2-7 | TRBV5-1 | TGCGCCAGCAGCTTCACTAGCGGGAACTACGAGCAGTACTTC | CASSFTSGNYEQYF
once | . | TRBJ2-1 | TRBV18 | TGTGCCAGCTCACCTAGGGCCCAGGGCTACAATGAGCAGTTCTTC | CASSPRAQGYNEQFF
. | TRBD1 | TRBJ1-5 | TRBV11-2 | TGTGCCAGCAGCTCAGGACAGGGAAGAAATCAGCCCCAGCATTTT | CASSSGQGRNQPQHF
. | . | TRBJ2-6 | TRBV19 | TGTGCCAGTAGTATAGAATCAGTTTCTGGGGCCAACGTCCTGACTTTC | CASSIESVSGANVLTF
. | . | TRBJ2-1 | TRBV28 | TGTGCCAGCAGCCGGGTTTCCAACATATACAATGAGCAGTTCTTC | CASSRVSNIYNEQFF
. | . | TRBJ2-1 | TRBV5-1 | TGCGCCAGCAGCTCGTTTCTGAGGGGTGAGCAGTTCTTC | CASSSFLRGEQFF
few | . | TRBJ2-2 | TRBV27 | TGTGCCAGCAGTCCACTCGGACGGACCGGGGAGCTGTTTTTT | CASSPLGRTGELFF
. | TRBD2 | TRBJ2-2 | TRBV7-2 | TGTGCCAGCAGCTTTGGTAGCGGGAGGGCCGGGGAGCTGTTTTTT | CASSFGSGRAGELFF
. | . | TRBJ2-7 | TRBV7-2 | TGTGCCAGCAGCTTAGAGGACGGGTCCTACGAGCAGTACTTC | CASSLEDGSYEQYF
. | . | TRBJ2-5 | TRBV10-1 | TGCGCCAGCAGTCCGGGACCAAGGGCCCAGTACTTC | CASSPGPRAQYF
. | . | TRBJ2-3 | TRBV9 | TGTGCCAGCAGCGTCGCCTCGGGACACCCGAGCACAGATACGCAGTATTTT | CASSVASGHPSTDTQYF
. | . | TRBJ1-5 | TRBV27 | TGTGCCAGCAGTTTAGGCTCCCGCCAGCCCCAGCATTTT | CASSLGSRQPQHF
once | . | TRBJ2-3 | TRBV5-1 | TGCGCCAGCAGCTTCCAACTCGACACAGATACGCAGTATTTT | CASSFQLDTDTQYF
. | TRBD1 | TRBJ2-3 | TRBV7-8 | TGTGCCAGCAGCCTCAGGGGGCTTACAGATACGCAGTATTTT | CASSLRGLTDTQYF
. | TRBD2 | TRBJ2-1 | TRBV27 | TGTGCCAGCAGCCGGACTAGCGGGAGGGACCACAATGAGCAGTTCTTC | CASSRTSGRDHNEQFF
. | . | TRBJ2-1 | TRBV10-3 | TGTGCCATCAGCAAGACAGAGTATTACAATGAGCAGTTCTTC | CAISKTEYYNEQFF
. | . | TRBJ2-1 | TRBV10-3 | TGTGCCATCAGTGAGTACAATGAGCAGTTCTTC | CAISEYNEQFF
. | . | TRBJ2-4 | TRBV5-1 | TGCGCCAGCAGCCCGCTGGGGGGAGCCAAAAACATTCAGTACTTC | CASSPLGGAKNIQYF
. | TRBD2 | TRBJ2-1 | TRBV15 | TGTGCCACACGACTAGCGGGAACGACCGGTAATGAGCAGTTCTTC | CATRLAGTTGNEQFF
. | . | TRBJ1-6 | TRBV5-4 | TGTGCCAGCAGCTTAGGCCAGGGAACTTCACCCCTCCACTTT | CASSLGQGTSPLHF
. | . | TRBJ1-3 | TRBV19 | TGTGCCAGTAGGATGGAGGTGGCCATATATTTT | CASRMEVAIYF
. | . | TRBJ2-7 | TRBV6-5 | TGTGCCAGCAGTTACTCTAGCGAGCAGTACTTC | CASSYSSEQYF
. | TRBD2 | TRBJ2-1 | TRBV7-8 | TGTGCCAGCAGCTTATCGGACGGGAGGGCCCGGGGCAATGAGCAGTTCTTC | CASSLSDGRARGNEQFF
few | . | TRBJ1-5 | TRBV15 | TGTGCCACCAGCAGAGAGCGCGGTCAGCCCCAGCATTTT | CATSRERGQPQHF
. | TRBD1 | TRBJ2-5 | TRBV9 | TGTGCCAGCAGCGCAGGGGACAGCCGGGCCCAGTACTTC | CASSAGDSRAQYF
once | . | TRBJ2-2 | TRBV29-1 | TGCAGCGCCAAAAGGGGGGCGAACACCGGGGAGCTGTTTTTT | CSAKRGANTGELFF
. | . | TRBJ2-1 | TRBV11-2 | TGTGCCAGCAGCCGTCGGGGGGCGGGGAGGTCCTACAATGAGCAGTTCTTC | CASSRRGAGRSYNEQFF
once | TRBD1 | TRBJ1-2 | TRBV18 | TGTGCCAGCTCAGAGACAGGGGACTACTATGGCTACACCTTC | CASSETGDYYGYTF
. | . | TRBJ2-1 | TRBV28 | TGTGCCAGCAGTCCCCTCGACTGGGAGCAGTTCTTC | CASSPLDWEQFF
once | . | TRBJ2-7 | TRBV10-3 | TGTGCCATCAGTGCCGGGACGACCTACGAGCAGTACTTC | CAISAGTTYEQYF
. | TRBD1 | TRBJ2-4 | TRBV7-2 | TGTGCCAGCAGCGCCCTGGGACAGGGGGGGGGCATTCAGTACTTC | CASSALGQGGGIQYF
. | . | TRBJ2-7 | TRBV27 | TGTGCCAGCCCATTGGGGGACTACGAGCAGTACTTC | CASPLGDYEQYF
. | . | TRBJ2-2 | TRBV5-1 | TGCGCCAGCAGCTTCAACTCTGGGGAGCTGTTTTTT | CASSFNSGELFF
. | . | TRBJ1-1 | TRBV6-6 | TGTGCCAGCAGTCCCTCCGGGGGGGTTAACACTGAAGCTTTCTTT | CASSPSGGVNTEAFF
once | . | TRBJ1-2 | TRBV28 | TGTGCCAGCAGTTTAATTCGTTTTTGGGGGACCCACTCCAGCACCTTC | CASSLIRFWGTHSSTF
. | TRBD1 | TRBJ2-6 | TRBV19 | TGTGCCAGTAGTATTAATCGACAGGGTTTTTTTGGGGCCAACGTCCTGACTTTC | CASSINRQGFFGANVLTF
once | TRBD2 | TRBJ2-3 | TRBV5-4 | TGTGCCAGCAGCTTGGCCGGCTCTAGCGGTTACACAGATACGCAGTATTTT | CASSLAGSSGYTDTQYF
. | . | TRBJ2-7 | TRBV21-1 | TGTGCCAGCAGCAACCCGGGACTAGCGGGGAACGAGCAGTACTTC | CASSNPGLAGNEQYF
. | . | TRBJ1-2 | TRBV5-6 | TGTGCCAGCAGCTCCTTACAAGGGTCCTATGGCTACACCTTC | CASSSLQGSYGYTF
. | . | TRBJ1-3 | TRBV2 | TGTGCCAGCAGTGTGGAGGGACTATCTTACTCTGGAAACACCATATATTTT | CASSVEGLSYSGNTIYF